A selection of T cell receptor beta chains follows, all from one sample in a study of T cell responses to AZD1222 COVID-19 vaccine. Libraries were prepared by immunoSEQ multiplex PCR; TCRdb keeps only in-frame clonotypes and omits some of them. Of about 67,000 clones listed, roughly four fifths were seen once; the top ten hold under 8.5%. The source was peripheral blood, collected 28 days after the second AZD1222 dose. The receptors were sampled from an adult who received the AZD1222 COVID-19 vaccine. CDR3s include the opening cysteine and the closing phenylalanine or tryptophan. Fields, in order: J gene, CDR3 length, V gene, D gene, clone size, CDR3 DNA, CDR3 protein. D genes are given only for firm matches. Expanded clones are given a class, and other clones once, few, many or no size at all.

>TRBJ2-6|20|TRBV9|TRBD1|NA
TGTGCCAGCAGCCCCGTGATACCCCGGGACAGGGCTTTTGGGGCCAACGTCCTGACTTTC
CASSPVIPRDRAFGANVLTF
>TRBJ2-7|15|TRBV21-1|NA|NA
TGTGCCAGCAGCAAAGTGCGGGCAAGCTCCTACGAGCAGTACTTC
CASSKVRASSYEQYF
>TRBJ2-2|15|TRBV5-1|NA|NA
TGCGCCAGCAGCTTGTACGGGACAACCACCGGGGAGCTGTTTTTT
CASSLYGTTTGELFF
>TRBJ2-7|15|TRBV7-2|NA|NA
TGTGCCAGCAGCTTCGGGATAGCACTCCGTCTCGAGCAGTACTTC
CASSFGIALRLEQYF
>TRBJ1-1|11|TRBV9|NA|NA
TGTGCCAGCAGCCCCGGGCGGGAAGCTTTCTTT
CASSPGREAFF
>TRBJ2-3|14|TRBV9|TRBD2|NA
TGTGCCAGCCAGCGGGGGCCCTCCACAGATACGCAGTATTTT
CASQRGPSTDTQYF
>TRBJ1-3|15|TRBV7-2|NA|NA
TGTGCCAGCAGCTTAGAGGCCGTGCTCGGAAACACCATATATTTT
CASSLEAVLGNTIYF
>TRBJ1-4|14|TRBV7-9|NA|NA
TGTGCCAGCAGCTTCAGGGGAGTTGGTGAAAAACTGTTTTTT
CASSFRGVGEKLFF
>TRBJ2-6|18|TRBV5-6|NA|NA
TGTGCCAGCAGCTTGGCTCGGCAGTTCCTCTCTGGGGCCAACGTCCTGACTTTC
CASSLARQFLSGANVLTF
>TRBJ1-3|13|TRBV11-2|NA|medium-sized
TGTGCCAGCAGCTTACAGGCACCGGACACCATATATTTT
CASSLQAPDTIYF
>TRBJ2-1|16|TRBV6-4|TRBD2|NA
TGTGCCAGCAGTCCCCAGGGGACTAGCGGGGGAAATGAGCAGTTCTTC
CASSPQGTSGGNEQFF
>TRBJ2-7|13|TRBV15|NA|NA
TGTGCCACCAGCAGAGATACGGGTTACGAGCAGTACTTC
CATSRDTGYEQYF
>TRBJ2-7|15|TRBV7-2|TRBD2|NA
TGTGCCAGCAGCTTTCCAGCGGGGGGCCCGTACGAGCAGTACTTC
CASSFPAGGPYEQYF
>TRBJ1-1|19|TRBV6-6|NA|NA
TGTGCCAGCAGCTCCCTAGGGGGGTCCTGGGAGGAAATCCACACTGAAGCTTTCTTT
CASSSLGGSWEEIHTEAFF
>TRBJ2-4|15|TRBV19|TRBD2|NA
TGTGCCAGTAGTATCCCGGGGGGTGCCAAAAACATTCAGTACTTC
CASSIPGGAKNIQYF
>TRBJ1-2|13|TRBV7-9|NA|once
TGTGCCAGCAGCTTAGTTTCGCTCTATGGCTACACCTTC
CASSLVSLYGYTF
>TRBJ1-2|15|TRBV19|NA|NA
TGTGCCAGTAGACGCCCCCGGGACGGTGAGGAGGGCTACACCTTC
CASRRPRDGEEGYTF
>TRBJ2-2|14|TRBV7-2|NA|NA
TGTGCCAGCAGCTTAAACCGGGGTGCCGGGGAGCTGTTTTTT
CASSLNRGAGELFF
>TRBJ2-2|16|TRBV4-2|NA|once
TGTGCCAGCAGCACACGGGCAGGAGGGGGCACCGGGGAGCTGTTTTTT
CASSTRAGGGTGELFF
>TRBJ2-3|16|TRBV5-6|NA|NA
TGTGCCAGCAGCTTGGGGCTAGCTAGTCTCCCAGATACGCAGTATTTT
CASSLGLASLPDTQYF
>TRBJ2-2|15|TRBV4-2|NA|few
TGTGCCAGCAGCCAAGAGTCCCTGGGCACCGGGGAGCTGTTTTTT
CASSQESLGTGELFF
>TRBJ2-7|12|TRBV6-6|NA|NA
TGTGCCAGCAGTTACTCGTCCTACGAGCAGTACTTC
CASSYSSYEQYF
>TRBJ2-1|17|TRBV10-3|TRBD2|once
TGTGCCATCAGTGAGTCTAGGGCTAGCGGGGACTACAATGAGCAGTTCTTC
CAISESRASGDYNEQFF
>TRBJ1-3|13|TRBV6-5|NA|NA
TGTGCCAGCTTGCACCACTCTGGAAACACCATATATTTT
CASLHHSGNTIYF
>TRBJ1-1|16|TRBV19|TRBD1|NA
TGTGCCAGTAATCCGGCCCTCCACAGGGGGCGGACTGAAGCTTTCTTT
CASNPALHRGRTEAFF
>TRBJ2-2|16|TRBV5-4|NA|few
TGTGCCAGCAGCAGCGCAGGGGGGGTGGACACCGGGGAGCTGTTTTTT
CASSSAGGVDTGELFF
>TRBJ1-3|14|TRBV6-5|TRBD1|NA
TGTGCCAGCACCCCGGGACAGTCTGGAAACACCATATATTTT
CASTPGQSGNTIYF
>TRBJ2-7|13|TRBV3-1/TRBV3-2|NA|once
TGTGCCAGCAGCCAAGACGGAGCCTACGAGCAGTACTTC
CASSQDGAYEQYF
>TRBJ1-1|12|TRBV7-6|NA|NA
TGTGCCAGCAGCCCACTGAACACTGAAGCTTTCTTT
CASSPLNTEAFF
>TRBJ1-4|14|TRBV2|TRBD1|NA
TGTGCCAGCAGTAGAACAGGGGGATGGGAAAAACTGTTTTTT
CASSRTGGWEKLFF
>TRBJ1-5|16|TRBV19|NA|NA
TGTGCCAGTAGTATCGCCCCACAGGGAGTAAATCAGCCCCAGCATTTT
CASSIAPQGVNQPQHF
>TRBJ1-5|13|TRBV28|NA|NA
TGTGCCAGCACAAACACCAAGTGGCAGCCCCAGCATTTT
CASTNTKWQPQHF
>TRBJ2-1|16|TRBV5-1|NA|once
TGCGCCAGCAGCATGGAGGAGAAGAGCTCCTACAATGAGCAGTTCTTC
CASSMEEKSSYNEQFF
>TRBJ2-7|17|TRBV27|TRBD1|NA
TGTGCCAGCAGTTTATGGCGGGGGGACAGGGGGACCTACGAGCAGTACTTC
CASSLWRGDRGTYEQYF
>TRBJ2-1|14|TRBV4-2|TRBD2|NA
TGTGCCAGCAGCCAAGTCGGGGGGGTGAATGAGCAGTTCTTC
CASSQVGGVNEQFF
>TRBJ1-2|13|TRBV28|NA|NA
TGTGCCAGCAGCCCTCAGGTCTACTATGGCTACACCTTC
CASSPQVYYGYTF
>TRBJ1-6|17|TRBV7-2|NA|NA
TGTGCCAGCAGCTTAGGGGTTCGTCTTTGGGGTAATTCACCCCTCCACTTT
CASSLGVRLWGNSPLHF
>TRBJ1-2|16|TRBV7-9|NA|NA
TGTGCCAGCAGCTTAGCGGGAACAGGGAATAAGGATGGCTACACCTTC
CASSLAGTGNKDGYTF
>TRBJ1-2|14|TRBV25-1|TRBD1|once
TGTGCCAGCAGTGATGGGAGGGGGCTAGGAGGCTACACCTTC
CASSDGRGLGGYTF
>TRBJ2-1|13|TRBV5-1|NA|NA
TGCGCCAGCAGCTTGTGGCGGGTGGAGGAGCAGTTCTTC
CASSLWRVEEQFF
>TRBJ1-5|16|TRBV4-1|NA|few
TGCGCCAGCAGCCAAGGGGTCGGGACACACAATCAGCCCCAGCATTTT
CASSQGVGTHNQPQHF
>TRBJ1-4|14|TRBV2|TRBD1|NA
TGTGCCAGCAGTGAAGGGACAGGGGGCGAAAAACTGTTTTTT
CASSEGTGGEKLFF
>TRBJ2-1|13|TRBV3-1/TRBV3-2|NA|NA
TGTGCCAGCAGCGAAGCTTCGGGCTTGGAGCAGTTCTTC
CASSEASGLEQFF
>TRBJ2-7|13|TRBV6-1|NA|NA
TGTGCCAGCAGTGAAGCGCTTCTACAGGTCCAGTACTTC
CASSEALLQVQYF
>TRBJ1-6|14|TRBV9|NA|NA
TGTGCCAGCAGCGCCCGAGCTGAGCATTCACCCCTCCACTTT
CASSARAEHSPLHF
>TRBJ1-1|14|TRBV5-1|NA|NA
TGCGCCAGCAGCTTGGGCGACACCGCCACTGAAGCTTTCTTT
CASSLGDTATEAFF
>TRBJ2-1|15|TRBV9|TRBD2|NA
TGTGCCAGCAGCGTAGCCTCGGGGGGGCGCAATGAGCAGTTCTTC
CASSVASGGRNEQFF
>TRBJ1-3|11|TRBV20-1|NA|NA
TGCAGTGCTAGGGGGGAAAACACCATATATTTT
CSARGENTIYF
>TRBJ1-1|14|TRBV5-4|NA|NA
TGTGCCAGCAGCGGCCGGGCCCAGAACACTGAAGCTTTCTTT
CASSGRAQNTEAFF
>TRBJ1-5|16|TRBV4-1|NA|NA
TGCGCCAGCAGCCAAGAACCGGGGTTGTTCAATCAGCCCCAGCATTTT
CASSQEPGLFNQPQHF
>TRBJ1-3|16|TRBV16|NA|NA
TGTGCCAGCAGCCAAAGATCGGCAGAGGGACGAAACACCATATATTTT
CASSQRSAEGRNTIYF
>TRBJ2-2|14|TRBV7-2|TRBD2|NA
TGTGCCAGCAGCTCACGGCGGGGGAAAGGGGAGCTGTTTTTT
CASSSRRGKGELFF
>TRBJ2-5|16|TRBV5-4|NA|NA
TGTGCCAGCAGCTTGGATATCTGGGGTAGTTTAGAGACCCAGTACTTC
CASSLDIWGSLETQYF
>TRBJ2-7|13|TRBV11-3|NA|NA
TGTGCCAGCAGCTTAACGGGGTCGAACGAGCAGTACTTC
CASSLTGSNEQYF
>TRBJ1-1|15|TRBV7-2|NA|NA
TGTGCCAGCAGCTTAGCGTACAGAGCGAACACTGAAGCTTTCTTT
CASSLAYRANTEAFF
>TRBJ2-5|14|TRBV7-9|NA|NA
TGTGCCAGCAGCTTAGTTGGGGACCAAGAGACCCAGTACTTC
CASSLVGDQETQYF
>TRBJ2-5|16|TRBV10-3|NA|medium-sized
TGTGCCATCAGTGAGTCGGGGCAGGGACCTTATGAGACCCAGTACTTC
CAISESGQGPYETQYF